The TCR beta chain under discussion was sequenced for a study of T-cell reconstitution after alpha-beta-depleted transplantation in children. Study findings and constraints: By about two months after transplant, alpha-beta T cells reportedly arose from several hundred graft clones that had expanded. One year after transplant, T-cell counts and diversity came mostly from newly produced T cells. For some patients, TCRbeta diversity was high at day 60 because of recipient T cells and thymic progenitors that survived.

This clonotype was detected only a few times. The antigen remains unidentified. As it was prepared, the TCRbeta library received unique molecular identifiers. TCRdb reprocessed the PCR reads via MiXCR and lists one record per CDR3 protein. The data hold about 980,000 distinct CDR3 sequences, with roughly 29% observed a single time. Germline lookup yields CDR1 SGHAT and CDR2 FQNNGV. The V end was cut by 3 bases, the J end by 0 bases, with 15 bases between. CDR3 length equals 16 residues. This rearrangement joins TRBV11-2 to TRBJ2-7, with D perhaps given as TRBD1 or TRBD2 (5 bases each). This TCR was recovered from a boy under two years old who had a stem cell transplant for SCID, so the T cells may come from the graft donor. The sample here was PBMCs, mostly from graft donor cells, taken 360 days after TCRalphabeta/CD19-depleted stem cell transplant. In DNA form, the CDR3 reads TGTGCCAGCAGCTTGGGGGTGGGGTTAAGCTCCTACGAGCAGTACTTC. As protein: CASSLGVGLSSYEQYF.